One and the same sample provided the 16 T cell receptor beta chains below, sequenced in a study of patients and donors after allogeneic stem cell transplantation. TCRdb recomputed calls from the RT-PCR reads with MiXCR, one row per CDR3 protein. The repertoire holds 400,000 to 500,000 distinct CDR3 sequences, roughly 17% seen once, with 7.2% in the top ten. Source material: blood, either unsorted or a sorted T cell fraction (not recorded which). The origin of the receptors is a human donor who was either an allogeneic HSCT recipient or a stem cell or donor lymphocyte infusion donor (not recorded which). It is not recorded whose cells these are; they may come from a transplant donor.

There are a few counts of this clonotype. The rearrangement uses TRBV12-3 or TRBV12-4 and TRBJ2-7, with D possibly being TRBD2 (5 bases). CDR3 length equals 14 residues. V gave up 3 bases and J gave up 2 bases, with 11 bases separating them. The CDR3 spells CASSLNRGPYEQYF. In DNA form, the CDR3 reads TGTGCCAGCAGTTTGAACCGAGGGCCCTACGAGCAGTACTTC.

This clonotype came up a few times. J is TRBJ2-5 and V is TRBV29-1; 10 bases are a match to TRBD1. Trimming took 4 bases from V and 4 from J; bases not matched to a gene: 6. This CDR3 contains 14 residues. The V gene's germline CDR1 is SQVTM and CDR2 ANQGSEA. The CDR3 sequence: CSVARQGARETQYF. CDR3 in DNA: TGCAGCGTTGCCCGACAGGGGGCGCGAGAGACCCAGTACTTC.

The chain employs TRBV5-1 and TRBJ2-3; TRBD2 might be the D (6 bases). Germline CDR1 and CDR2: SGHRS and YFSETQ. The ends were cut back, 4 bases at V and 4 bases at J, with 19 bases in the middle. The CDR3 consists of 16 residues. CDR3 region: CASSRPTSRGADTQYF. CDR3 DNA: TGCGCCAGCAGCCGACCGACTAGTCGCGGCGCAGATACGCAGTATTTT.

The chain couples TRBV19 to TRBJ2-5, with TRBD2 identical over 12 bases. The V gene end was trimmed by 0 bases and the J gene end by 5 bases; junction bases not matched to a gene: 10. The germline V gene has CDR1 LNHDA and CDR2 SQIVND (reference sequence). This CDR3 region has 18 residues. The CDR3, as DNA: TGTGCCAGTAGTATAGATTTCGCGACTAGCGGGAGTAGGGAGACCCAGTACTTC. Translation: CASSIDFATSGSRETQYF. The complete variable domain, with remaining parts taken from reference TRBV19 and TRBJ2-5, reads DGGITQSPKYLFRKEGQNVTLSCEQNLNHDAMYWYRQDPGQGLRLIYYSQIVNDFQKGDIAEGYSVSREKKESFPLTVTSAQKNPTAFYLCASSIDFATSGSRETQYFGPGTRLLVL.

This clonotype was counted at least ten times. The genes are TRBV5-1 and TRBJ2-1; 10 nucleotides match TRBD2. The germline gives CDR1 SGHRS, CDR2 YFSETQ. The CDR3 length is 17 residues. V gave up 4 bases and J gave up 2 bases; unmatched junction bases: 9. This CDR3 is CASSQTKRGGPYNEQFF. The CDR3 DNA reads TGCGCCAGCAGCCAGACTAAGCGGGGGGGGCCCTACAATGAGCAGTTCTTC.

The V and J genes are TRBV5-5 and TRBJ1-5; D might be TRBD1 (5 bases). The CDR3 is made up of 15 amino acids. The V and J ends lost 0 bases and 7 bases respectively, with 14 bases between them. Germline CDR1 and CDR2: SGHKS and YYEKEE (reference sequence). This chain's CDR3 is CASSLGGWGDQPQHF. For the CDR3, the DNA is TGTGCCAGCAGCTTGGGGGGCTGGGGGGACCAGCCCCAGCATTTT.

In its sample, this clonotype was seen a few times. The rearrangement uses TRBV15 and TRBJ2-5, with D perhaps TRBD2 (7 bases). The V end was cut by 1 base, the J end by 5 bases, with 11 bases between. The CDR3 consists of 14 residues. The germline CDR1 and CDR2 sequences are LNHNV and YYDKDF (reference sequence). CDR3 residues: CATSRGGGPETQYF. DNA of the CDR3: TGTGCCACCAGCAGAGGGGGGGGGCCGGAGACCCAGTACTTC.

The chain recombines TRBV24-1 with TRBJ2-7, with TRBD1 identical over 8 bases. The CDR3 is made up of 16 amino acids. In germline, CDR1 is KGHDR, CDR2 SFDVKD. With V trimmed by 0 bases and J by 2 bases, 5 bases remained unmatched. The CDR3 protein is CATSDLGKQGAYEQYF. The DNA for the CDR3 is TGTGCCACCAGTGATTTGGGGAAACAGGGGGCCTACGAGCAGTACTTC.

The gene calls are TRBV7-2 and TRBJ1-5; possible D gene TRBD1, 5 bases. The CDR3 runs to 16 residues. CDR1 and CDR2 (germline): SGHTA, FQGNSA. Trimming cost V 1 base and J 0 bases, with 10 bases left between them. The DNA for the CDR3 is TGTGCCAGCAGCTTAGTCTCAGGGACTAGCAATCAGCCCCAGCATTTT. Residues: CASSLVSGTSNQPQHF.

This clonotype appeared many times. The J gene is TRBJ1-5, the V gene TRBV12-3 or TRBV12-4; 7 bases agree with TRBD1. CDR3 length: 15 residues. V dropped 5 bases and J dropped 4; count of bases not matched to a gene: 8. The CDR3 reads CASSLGGGGNQPQHF. The CDR3, as DNA: TGTGCCAGCAGTCTCGGAGGGGGCGGTAATCAGCCCCAGCATTTT.

The V gene is TRBV28, the J gene TRBJ2-7, with a possible D match to TRBD2 (6 bases). The ends were cut back, 8 bases at V and 7 bases at J, with 15 bases in the middle. This CDR3 has 12 residues. CDR1 is MDHEN and CDR2 is SYDVKM in the germline V gene. DNA of the CDR3: TGTGCCAGCGGCCTAGGGGCGGGAGAGCAGTACTTC. The encoded protein is CASGLGAGEQYF.

This clonotype was counted only a few times. J is TRBJ2-7 and V is TRBV9; maybe TRBD2 (6 bases). CDR1 SGDLS and CDR2 YYNGEE come from the germline V gene. CDR3 size: 14 residues. The V gene lost 0 bases and the J gene lost 0 bases, with 7 bases spanning the gap. The CDR3 reads CASSVEEGSYEQYF. CDR3 nucleotides: TGTGCCAGCAGCGTAGAGGAGGGCTCCTACGAGCAGTACTTC.

Only a few counts were recorded for this clonotype. The rearrangement uses TRBV6-5 and TRBJ2-1, with TRBD2 identical over 10 bases. With V trimmed by 9 bases and J by 8 bases, 4 bases remained unmatched. The CDR3 totals 12 residues. Germline assignment: CDR1 MNHEY and CDR2 SVGAGI. CDR3 sequence (DNA): TGTGCCAGTCAGCGGGAGGGCCATGAGCAGTTCTTC. This gives the protein CASQREGHEQFF.

The chain uses TRBV18 and TRBJ2-7; 7 bases line up with TRBD2. Germline V CDR1 and CDR2: KGHSH, LQKENI. The CDR3 contains 16 residues. The V gene end was trimmed by 5 bases and the J gene end by 2 bases; junction bases not matched to a gene: 12. The CDR3 DNA sequence: TGTGCCAGCTCATCCTTACTCACTAGCGAGACCTACGAGCAGTACTTC. This gives the protein CASSSLLTSETYEQYF.

The CDR3 loop reads CASSLAGGAFSNQPQHF. The CDR3 DNA follows: TGTGCCAGCAGCTTAGCGGGAGGGGCGTTTAGCAATCAGCCCCAGCATTTT. The chain joins TRBV7-2 to TRBJ1-5; TRBD1 is a possible D gene (5 bases). The CDR3 runs to 17 residues. CDR1 and CDR2 (germline): SGHTA, FQGNSA. V dropped 0 bases and J dropped 0 bases, with 12 bases sitting between them.

With respect to this clonotype: A much larger clone is a single base away; this may be a read error. The V call is TRBV4-1, the J call TRBJ2-1; 8 bases line up with TRBD2. The CDR3 length is 16 residues. V lost 1 base and J lost 10; bases outside the gene matches: 12. CDR1 and CDR2 from the germline V gene are MGHRA and YSYEKL. CDR3 residues: CASSQVRQAGVSEQFF. CDR3 DNA sequence: TGCGCCAGCAGCCAAGTGAGACAAGCGGGGGTTTCGGAGCAGTTCTTC.